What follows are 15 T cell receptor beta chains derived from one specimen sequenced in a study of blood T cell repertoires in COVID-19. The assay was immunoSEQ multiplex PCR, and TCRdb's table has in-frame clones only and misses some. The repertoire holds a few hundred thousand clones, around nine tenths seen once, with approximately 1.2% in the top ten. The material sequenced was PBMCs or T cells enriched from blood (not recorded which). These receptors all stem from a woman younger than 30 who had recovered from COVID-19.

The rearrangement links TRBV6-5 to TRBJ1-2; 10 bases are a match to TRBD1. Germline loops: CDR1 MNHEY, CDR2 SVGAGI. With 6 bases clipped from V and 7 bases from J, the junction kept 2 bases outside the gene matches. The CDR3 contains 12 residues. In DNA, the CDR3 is TGTGCCAGCAGGGACAGGGGGGGTGGCTACACCTTC. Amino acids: CASRDRGGGYTF.

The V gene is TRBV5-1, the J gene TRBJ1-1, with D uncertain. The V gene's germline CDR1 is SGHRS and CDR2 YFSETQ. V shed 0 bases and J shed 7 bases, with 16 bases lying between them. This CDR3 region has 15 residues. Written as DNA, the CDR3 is TGCGCCAGCAGCTTGGGACAACAATTGGGTGTTGAAGCTTTCTTT. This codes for CASSLGQQLGVEAFF.

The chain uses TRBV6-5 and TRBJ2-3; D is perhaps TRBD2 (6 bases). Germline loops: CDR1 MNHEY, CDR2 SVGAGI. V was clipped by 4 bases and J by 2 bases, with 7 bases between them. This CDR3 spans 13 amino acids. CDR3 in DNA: TGTGCCAGCAGTTGGGGGGTCACAGATACGCAGTATTTT. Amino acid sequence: CASSWGVTDTQYF.

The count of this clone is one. CDR3 nucleotides: TGTGCCAGCAGTCCGTCCGTTGGACAGCGCTACACCTTC. Its protein product is CASSPSVGQRYTF. This chain uses TRBV28 with TRBJ1-2, with D possibly matching TRBD1 (6 bases). This CDR3 comprises 13 residues. V was cut by 5 bases and J by 9 bases, with 16 bases left in between. Looked up from germline, CDR1 is MDHEN and CDR2 is SYDVKM.

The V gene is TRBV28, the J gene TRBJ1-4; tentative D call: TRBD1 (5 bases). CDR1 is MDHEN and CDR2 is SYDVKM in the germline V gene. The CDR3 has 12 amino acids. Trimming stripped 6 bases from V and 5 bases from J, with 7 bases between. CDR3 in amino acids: CASRGGNEKLFF. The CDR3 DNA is TGTGCCAGCAGGGGGGGGAATGAAAAACTGTTTTTT.

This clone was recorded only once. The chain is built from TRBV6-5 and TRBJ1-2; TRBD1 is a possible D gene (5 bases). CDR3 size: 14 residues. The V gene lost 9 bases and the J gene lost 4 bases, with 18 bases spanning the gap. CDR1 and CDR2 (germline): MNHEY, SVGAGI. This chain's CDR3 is CASQLPGITYGYTF. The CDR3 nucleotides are TGTGCCAGTCAGCTCCCAGGGATTACCTATGGCTACACCTTC.

CDR3 nucleotide sequence: TGCGCCAGCGTACGTAATACGAGTTCGGGTTTGGACACTGAAGCTTTCTTT. Encoded protein: CASVRNTSSGLDTEAFF. The chain combines TRBV4-1 with TRBJ1-1; D ambiguous. The CDR3 contains 17 residues. The V end was cut by 8 bases, the J end by 3 bases, with 25 bases between. Per the germline V gene, CDR1 is MGHRA and CDR2 is YSYEKL.

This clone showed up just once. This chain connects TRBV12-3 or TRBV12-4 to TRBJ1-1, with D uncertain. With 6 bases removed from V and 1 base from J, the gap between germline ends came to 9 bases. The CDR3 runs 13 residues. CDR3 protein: CASSLVPNTEAFF. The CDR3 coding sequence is TGTGCCAGCAGCCTCGTTCCGAACACTGAAGCTTTCTTT.

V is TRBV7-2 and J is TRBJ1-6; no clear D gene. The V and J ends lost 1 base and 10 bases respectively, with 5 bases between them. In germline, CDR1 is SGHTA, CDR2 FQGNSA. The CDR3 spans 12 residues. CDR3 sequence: CASSLERSPLHF. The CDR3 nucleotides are TGTGCCAGCAGCTTAGAGCGATCACCCCTCCACTTT.

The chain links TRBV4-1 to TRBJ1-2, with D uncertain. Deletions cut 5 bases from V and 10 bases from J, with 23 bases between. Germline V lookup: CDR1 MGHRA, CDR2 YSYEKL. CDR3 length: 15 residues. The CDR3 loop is CASSSPGRALANYTF. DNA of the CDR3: TGCGCCAGCAGCTCCCCTGGGAGGGCACTTGCAAACTACACCTTC.

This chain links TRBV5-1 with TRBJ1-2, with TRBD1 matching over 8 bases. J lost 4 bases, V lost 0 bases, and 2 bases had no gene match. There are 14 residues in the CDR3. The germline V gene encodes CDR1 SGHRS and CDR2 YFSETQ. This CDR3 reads CASSLDRGFYGYTF. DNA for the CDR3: TGCGCCAGCAGCTTGGACAGGGGGTTCTATGGCTACACCTTC.

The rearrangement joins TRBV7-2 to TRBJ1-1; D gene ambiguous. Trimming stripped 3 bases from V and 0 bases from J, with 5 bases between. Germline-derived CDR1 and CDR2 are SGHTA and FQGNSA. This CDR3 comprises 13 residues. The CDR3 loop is CASSFNMNTEAFF. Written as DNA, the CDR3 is TGTGCCAGCAGCTTTAACATGAACACTGAAGCTTTCTTT.

As DNA, the CDR3 is TGTGCCAGCAGCGTAGGCCCCCGGACAGGGACCTACGAGCAGTACTTC. It is translated as CASSVGPRTGTYEQYF. The chain employs TRBV11-2 and TRBJ2-7, with 8 bases that match TRBD1. CDR1 is SGHAT and CDR2 is FQNNGV in the germline V gene. This CDR3 has 16 residues. V lost 5 bases and J lost 2; bases outside the gene matches: 11.

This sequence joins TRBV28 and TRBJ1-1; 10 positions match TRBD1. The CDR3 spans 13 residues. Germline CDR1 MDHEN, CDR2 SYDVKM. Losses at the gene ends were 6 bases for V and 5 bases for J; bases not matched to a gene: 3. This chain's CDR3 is CASRGQGSTEAFF. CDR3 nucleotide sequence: TGTGCCAGCAGGGGACAGGGGTCTACTGAAGCTTTCTTT.

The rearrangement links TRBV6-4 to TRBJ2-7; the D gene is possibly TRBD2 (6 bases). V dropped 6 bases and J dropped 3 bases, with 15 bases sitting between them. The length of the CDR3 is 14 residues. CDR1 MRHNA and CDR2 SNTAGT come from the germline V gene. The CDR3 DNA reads TGTGCCAGCAGATTGACGGTGCGGGGCTACGAGCAGTACTTC. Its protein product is CASRLTVRGYEQYF.